The rows below give T cell receptor beta chains drawn from one sample of a study of blood T cells in healthy people across ages. TCRdb reprocessed the 5' RACE reads with MiXCR, giving one entry per CDR3 protein. The sample yields approximately 1.5 million distinct CDR3 sequences, roughly 30% seen once. The sequencing sample was made of blood. All receptors derive from a woman aged 25 to 39 in good health. Both conserved end residues are part of each CDR3. The D gene is left open where the match is weak. Size tells how often a clone was seen (once, few, many) or the class of an expanded clone, and some rows leave it out.

v_gene	d_gene	j_gene	abundance	CDR3nt	CDR3aa
TRBV6-2/TRBV6-3	NA	TRBJ2-7	few	TGTGCCAGCAGTTACTACGAGGGGACCTACGAGCAGTACTTC	CASSYYEGTYEQYF
TRBV5-1	TRBD1	TRBJ2-7	many	TGCGCCAGCAGCCCACCCGCGGACAGGGCTTTCACCTACGAGCAGTACTTC	CASSPPADRAFTYEQYF
TRBV20-1	TRBD1	TRBJ2-6	few	TGCAGTGCCCGTGCCCGTTACAAAATGGGACAGGGCCGTAACTCTGGGGCCAACGTCCTGACTTTC	CSARARYKMGQGRNSGANVLTF
TRBV30	TRBD1	TRBJ1-2	few	TGTGCCTGGGACCAGACAGGGGGGGGCTACACCTTC	CAWDQTGGGYTF
TRBV11-3	NA	TRBJ2-5	NA	TGTGCCAGCAGCTTAGATGGAGGGATACAAGAGACCCAGTACTTC	CASSLDGGIQETQYF
TRBV5-6	TRBD1	TRBJ2-1	NA	TGTGTCAGCAGCTTGAGACAGGGGTGGGGGATTTACAATGAGCAGTTCTTC	CVSSLRQGWGIYNEQFF
TRBV20-1	NA	TRBJ2-5	NA	TGCAGTGCTACCATAGGACAGTCTATAGAGACCCAGTACTTC	CSATIGQSIETQYF
TRBV27	NA	TRBJ1-2	NA	TGTGCCAGCAGTTTATCGCCCTTTGACTTCTATGGCTACACCTTC	CASSLSPFDFYGYTF
TRBV5-6	NA	TRBJ1-1	NA	TGTGCCAACAGCCTAATGACCGAAATCAACACTGAAGCTTTCTTT	CANSLMTEINTEAFF
TRBV6-5	NA	TRBJ1-1	NA	TGTGCCAGCAGGAGGCAGGGGAGGACTGAAGCTTTCTTT	CASRRQGRTEAFF
TRBV9	NA	TRBJ1-2	few	TGTGCCAGCAGCGTAGAAGGGACCTATGGCTACACCTTC	CASSVEGTYGYTF
TRBV10-3	TRBD1	TRBJ2-1	few	TGTGCCTCCGGGACAGGGAATGCGAATGAGCAGTTCTTC	CASGTGNANEQFF
TRBV6-6	NA	TRBJ1-4	NA	TGTGCCAGCAGTTATGATCAGAGGGCCGGTGAAAAACTGTTTTTT	CASSYDQRAGEKLFF
TRBV7-8	TRBD1	TRBJ2-1	few	TGTGCCAGCAGCTTAAATACAGGGGTGGGGGTCAATGAGCAGTTCTTC	CASSLNTGVGVNEQFF
TRBV7-2	TRBD2	TRBJ2-7	NA	TGTGCCAGCAGCTTCGGACTAGCGGGCCGGATGGGCGAGCAGTACTTC	CASSFGLAGRMGEQYF
TRBV10-3	NA	TRBJ2-3	many	TGTGCCATCAGTGAGTCGAGGGATACGCAGTATTTT	CAISESRDTQYF
TRBV7-6	NA	TRBJ2-1	few	TGTGCCAGCAGCTTAGGGAGGAACTTGGGCAATGAGCAGTTCTTC	CASSLGRNLGNEQFF
TRBV6-6	TRBD1	TRBJ2-3	few	TGTGCCAGCAGTATTGGGACAGGCGGAGATACGCAGTATTTT	CASSIGTGGDTQYF
TRBV20-1	TRBD2	TRBJ2-3	NA	TGCAGTGCACCGGGACTAGCGGGTTCAGATACGCAGTATTTT	CSAPGLAGSDTQYF
TRBV5-1	NA	TRBJ2-7	many	TGCGCCAGCAGTTCAGCGGAACCTTCCTCCTACGAGCAGTACTTC	CASSSAEPSSYEQYF
TRBV7-9	NA	TRBJ1-1	few	TGTGCCAGCAGCTCCTGGACAATGGGAAACACTGAAGCTTTCTTT	CASSSWTMGNTEAFF
TRBV9	TRBD2	TRBJ2-5	NA	TGTGCCAGCAGCGTAGGAAACAGCGGGAGGGTGACCCAGTACTTC	CASSVGNSGRVTQYF
TRBV11-1	NA	TRBJ2-5	NA	TGTGCCAGCAGCTCTTCGGACTACCTACCCAAAGAGACCCAGTACTTC	CASSSSDYLPKETQYF
TRBV3-1	NA	TRBJ2-1	NA	TGTGCCAGCAGCCAAGAAGGGACTCCTCAAGGCAATGAGCAGTTCTTC	CASSQEGTPQGNEQFF
TRBV12-3/TRBV12-4	TRBD1	TRBJ2-7	few	TGTGCCAGCACCACGGACAGGCGCACCTACGAGCAGTACTTC	CASTTDRRTYEQYF
TRBV28	TRBD1	TRBJ1-2	NA	TGTGCCAACAGGGACAGCAACTATGGCTACACCTTC	CANRDSNYGYTF
TRBV20-1	NA	TRBJ2-2	NA	TGCAGTGCCCCGAGGAACACCGGGGAGCTGTTTTTT	CSAPRNTGELFF
TRBV7-8	TRBD2	TRBJ2-4	NA	TGTGCCAGCAGCTTCCCGACTAGCGGCAACATTCAGTACTTC	CASSFPTSGNIQYF
TRBV5-1	TRBD2	TRBJ2-1	few	TGCGCCAGCAGCTTGGGAAGCGGGGGTAACCTCTACAATGAGCAGTTCTTC	CASSLGSGGNLYNEQFF
TRBV5-1	NA	TRBJ2-1	NA	TGCGCCAGCAGTCAGGACGGGCTCTGGCGGGTGTTCTTC	CASSQDGLWRVFF
TRBV24-1	TRBD2	TRBJ2-1	NA	TGTGCCACCAGTGATTGGACTAGTTACAATGAGCAGTTCTTC	CATSDWTSYNEQFF
TRBV4-1	NA	TRBJ2-2	few	TGCGCCAGCAGCCAAGGGTTCGGCGGGTCGGTCACCGGGGAGCTGTTTTTT	CASSQGFGGSVTGELFF
TRBV29-1	TRBD2	TRBJ2-7	NA	TGCAGCGTAGGGGGGGGACTAGCGTCCCACGAGCAGTACTTC	CSVGGGLASHEQYF
TRBV7-9	TRBD2	TRBJ2-3	many	TGTGCCAGCAGCTTCGGACTAGCGGGGTCCACAGATACGCAGTATTTT	CASSFGLAGSTDTQYF
TRBV5-1	TRBD1	TRBJ2-7	NA	TGCGCCAGCGGACCGGGACAGGAATTCTACGAGCAGTACTTC	CASGPGQEFYEQYF
TRBV7-2	TRBD2	TRBJ2-1	NA	TGTGCCAGCAGCTCATTGACGGGACTAGCGGGGTGGTTATCCTACAATGAGCAGTTCTTC	CASSSLTGLAGWLSYNEQFF